Following are 5 T cell receptor beta chains from one sample sequenced in a study of blood T cell repertoires in COVID-19. Libraries were prepared by immunoSEQ multiplex PCR; TCRdb keeps only in-frame clonotypes and omits some of them. The sample has more than 75,000 clones; 80% to 90% are singletons. The sample consisted of peripheral blood. The receptor source for this set is a man older than 75 with active or convalescent COVID-19.

This chain links TRBV9 with TRBJ1-1; weak D call: TRBD1 (6 bases). Germline lookup yields CDR1 SGDLS and CDR2 YYNGEE. V was pared by 4 bases and J by 0 bases, with 13 bases between. The CDR3 runs to 15 residues. The CDR3 sequence is CASSPIGQLNTEAFF. In nucleotides, the CDR3 is TGTGCCAGCAGCCCTATTGGACAGCTGAACACTGAAGCTTTCTTT. Full variable domain (missing parts from reference TRBV9 and TRBJ1-1): DSGVTQTPKHLITATGQRVTLRCSPRSGDLSVYWYQQSLDQGLQFLIQYYNGEERAKGNILERFSAQQFPDLHSELNLSSLELGDSALYFCASSPIGQLNTEAFFGQGTRLTVV.

This chain joins TRBV28 and TRBJ2-1; 11 bases line up with TRBD1. V shed 6 bases and J 7 bases; nucleotides not matched to a gene: 5. Germline assignment: CDR1 MDHEN and CDR2 SYDVKM. CDR3 length equals 14 residues. The CDR3 coding sequence is TGTGCCAGCAGGTCTGGACAGGGGGCGAATGAGCAGTTCTTC. It encodes CASRSGQGANEQFF.

This chain uses TRBV28 with TRBJ1-3, with D possibly matching TRBD1 (6 bases). This CDR3 has 16 amino acids. Germline V gene data show CDR1 as MDHEN and CDR2 as SYDVKM. Trimming removed 7 bases from V and 2 bases from J, with 18 bases in between. The CDR3 sequence: CASNPRDTFTGNTIYF. CDR3 nucleotide sequence: TGTGCCAGCAATCCCCGGGACACCTTTACTGGAAACACCATATATTTT. The variable domain in full, completed from reference TRBV28 and TRBJ1-3, reads DVKVTQSSRYLVKRTGEKVFLECVQDMDHENMFWYRQDPGLGLRLIYFSYDVKMKEKGDIPEGYSVSREKKERFSLILESASTNQTSMYLCASNPRDTFTGNTIYFGEGSWLTVV.

The chain recombines TRBV5-4 with TRBJ1-1, with a possible D match to TRBD1 (5 bases). CDR3 length: 13 residues. CDR1 is SGHNT, CDR2 YYREEE, per germline (reference sequence). The ends were cut back, 4 bases at V and 4 bases at J, with 11 bases in the middle. The CDR3: CASSLQVGTEAFF. CDR3 nucleotides: TGTGCCAGCAGCCTACAGGTTGGCACTGAAGCTTTCTTT.

J is TRBJ1-3 and V is TRBV29-1, with 7 bases fitting TRBD1. This CDR3 contains 12 residues. Germline V gene lookup returns CDR1 SQVTM and CDR2 ANQGSEA. J lost 6 bases, V lost 7 bases, and 6 bases had no gene match. CDR3: CSAGQNENTIYF. Written as DNA, the CDR3 is TGCAGCGCGGGACAGAACGAAAACACCATATATTTT.